The 24 T cell receptor beta chains below come from one sample, sequenced in a study of blood T cell repertoires in COVID-19. Assay: immunoSEQ multiplex PCR; the TCRdb copy retains only in-frame clones and omits some. The repertoire includes around 400,000 clones, about 90% of them detected once, and over 1% sits in the top ten. The sample comprised peripheral blood. The receptors come from a man in his forties with acute or convalescent COVID-19.

This clone occurred once. The rearrangement joins TRBV7-3 to TRBJ1-1, with a tentative D call TRBD1 (5 bases). The CDR3 spans 14 residues. V dropped 4 bases and J dropped 4 bases, with 13 bases sitting between them. Germline assignment: CDR1 SGHTA and CDR2 FQGTGA. The CDR3 loop is CASSYTPRATEAFF. For the CDR3, the DNA is TGTGCCAGCAGCTATACTCCCAGGGCCACTGAAGCTTTCTTT.

This chain connects TRBV28 to TRBJ2-1, with 8 positions matching TRBD1. Trimming removed 5 bases from V and 9 bases from J; junction bases left unmatched: 0. CDR3 length equals 11 residues. CDR1 is MDHEN, CDR2 SYDVKM, per germline. The CDR3 DNA sequence: TGTGCCAGCAGTGACAGGGGTGAGCAGTTCTTC. Translated: CASSDRGEQFF.

A word on this clone: Other DNA sequences of this sample code for an identical CDR3. For the CDR3, the DNA is TGTGCCAGCAGTTTGGGGGCTTATGGCTACACCTTC. This sequence encodes CASSLGAYGYTF. V and J are TRBV28 and TRBJ1-2; D is perhaps TRBD1 (6 bases). Germline assignment: CDR1 MDHEN and CDR2 SYDVKM. V dropped 3 bases and J dropped 5 bases, with 7 bases sitting between them. The CDR3 length is 12 residues.

This chain links TRBV29-1 with TRBJ2-1, with TRBD1 as a possible D gene (6 bases). This CDR3 region has 14 residues. The germline gives CDR1 SQVTM, CDR2 ANQGSEA. The V end lost 4 bases, the J end lost 5 bases, and 15 bases lay between the germline ends. The CDR3 loop is CSVGGRLADNEQFF. In nucleotides, the CDR3 is TGCAGCGTTGGGGGGCGACTCGCCGACAATGAGCAGTTCTTC.

This chain joins TRBV18 and TRBJ1-2; D is unresolved. The CDR3 runs to 15 residues. Germline loops: CDR1 KGHSH, CDR2 LQKENI. V was clipped by 3 bases and J by 3 bases, with 14 bases between them. CDR3 bases: TGTGCCAGCTCACCCTCACCGGGTCCCGACTATGGCTACACCTTC. Translated: CASSPSPGPDYGYTF.

The chain couples TRBV5-4 to TRBJ2-5, with D tentatively TRBD2 (6 bases). The V and J ends lost 5 bases and 5 bases respectively, with 16 bases between them. The CDR3 length is 14 residues. In germline, CDR1 is SGHNT, CDR2 YYREEE (reference sequence). CDR3: CASRDAAGRETQYF. Written as DNA, the CDR3 is TGTGCCAGCAGGGACGCGGCAGGGAGGGAGACCCAGTACTTC.

The V gene is TRBV7-2, the J gene TRBJ1-1; D call uncertain. The CDR3 runs to 13 residues. Germline V gene sequence: CDR1 SGHTA, CDR2 FQGNSA. V was shortened by 3 bases and J by 8 bases, with 13 bases between the two germline ends. This CDR3 reads CASSFEQISEAFF. CDR3 nucleotides: TGTGCCAGCAGCTTCGAACAGATATCCGAAGCTTTCTTT.

CDR3 nucleotides: TGTGCCAGCTCACCCGTGGACAGGGCCTTCTATGGCTACACCTTC. Protein sequence: CASSPVDRAFYGYTF. This rearrangement joins TRBV18 to TRBJ1-2, with 8 positions matching TRBD1. The V and J ends lost 3 bases and 4 bases, in that order; junction bases with no gene match: 7. The CDR3 length is 15 residues. Germline values: CDR1 KGHSH, CDR2 LQKENI. The full variable domain, its missing parts supplied by reference TRBV18 and TRBJ1-2, is NAGVMQNPRHLVRRRGQEARLRCSPMKGHSHVYWYRQLPEEGLKFMVYLQKENIIDESGMPKERFSAEFPKEGPSILRIQQVVRGDSAAYFCASSPVDRAFYGYTFGSGTRLTVV.

The V call is TRBV6-1, the J call TRBJ1-4; D might be TRBD1 (6 bases). Trimming pared 4 bases from V and 8 bases from J, leaving 23 bases between. Germline V CDR1 and CDR2: MNHNS, SASEGT. CDR3 length: 17 amino acids. The CDR3 spells CASSARMALQGDEKLFF. The CDR3 nucleotides read TGTGCCAGCAGTGCCCGTATGGCCTTACAGGGAGACGAAAAACTGTTTTTT.

The chain combines TRBV19 with TRBJ1-5, with D tentatively TRBD1 (6 bases). CDR1 is LNHDA, CDR2 SQIVND, per germline (reference sequence). V dropped 6 bases and J dropped 1 base, with 28 bases sitting between them. The CDR3 runs to 20 residues. DNA for the CDR3: TGTGCCAGTAGACCCCCATCGATCAGGGGTATGGGCGCGAGCAATCAGCCCCAGCATTTT. Encoded protein: CASRPPSIRGMGASNQPQHF.

The CDR3 DNA follows: TGTGCCAGCTCCCCAAGTACCGGGACAGGGACCTACGAGCAGTACTTC. It specifies CASSPSTGTGTYEQYF. The chain combines TRBV18 with TRBJ2-7; 9 bases map to TRBD1. Germline V gives CDR1 KGHSH, CDR2 LQKENI. The V and J ends lost 6 bases and 2 bases, in that order; junction bases with no gene match: 11. There are 16 residues in the CDR3.

The chain uses TRBV5-1 and TRBJ2-1; tentatively, D is TRBD2 (7 bases). This CDR3 contains 15 residues. Germline V gives CDR1 SGHRS, CDR2 YFSETQ. The ends were cut back, 4 bases at V and 8 bases at J, with 19 bases in the middle. The CDR3 bases are TGCGCCAGCAGCCCGCAAGGGGGGGCAATTGATGAGCAGTTCTTC. This translates into CASSPQGGAIDEQFF. The full variable domain, in which reference TRBV5-1 and TRBJ2-1 provide the parts outside the CDR3, is KAGVTQTPRYLIKTRGQQVTLSCSPISGHRSVSWYQQTPGQGLQFLFEYFSETQRNKGNFPGRFSGRQFSNSRSEMNVSTLELGDSALYLCASSPQGGAIDEQFFGPGTRLTVL.

This chain connects TRBV28 to TRBJ2-2; 10 bases are shared with TRBD2. This CDR3 has 16 amino acids. Germline V lookup: CDR1 MDHEN, CDR2 SYDVKM. Trimming at V came to 2 bases and at J to 2 bases, leaving 2 bases not matched to a gene. CDR3 in DNA: TGTGCCAGCAGTTTACAACTAGCGGGAAACACCGGGGAGCTGTTTTTT. Protein sequence: CASSLQLAGNTGELFF.

The rearrangement joins TRBV10-3 to TRBJ2-3; 9 nucleotides match TRBD2. The CDR3 runs 14 residues. Germline assignment: CDR1 ENHRY and CDR2 SYGVKD. Unmatched junction bases numbered 6, after V lost 8 bases and J lost 3 bases. The CDR3 sequence: CAIGGGRATDTQYF. The CDR3 coding sequence is TGTGCCATCGGCGGCGGGAGGGCAACAGATACGCAGTATTTT.

The V gene is TRBV5-6, the J gene TRBJ2-7; TRBD1 agrees at 8 bases. Trimming removed 2 bases from V and 3 bases from J; junction bases left unmatched: 4. This CDR3 comprises 14 residues. CDR1 SGHDT and CDR2 YYEEEE come from the germline V gene. CDR3 residues: CASSFVTGGYEQYF. In DNA, the CDR3 is TGTGCCAGCAGCTTCGTCACAGGGGGCTACGAGCAGTACTTC.

V gene TRBV7-6 combines with J gene TRBJ2-1, with TRBD2 matching over 9 bases. The CDR3 is 17 amino acids. The ends lost 2 bases at V and 6 bases at J; junction bases unmatched: 11. Germline V CDR1 and CDR2: SGHVS, FNYEAQ. The CDR3 loop reads CASSLPLAGGPANEQFF. For the CDR3, the DNA is TGTGCCAGCAGCTTACCTTTGGCGGGAGGGCCCGCCAATGAGCAGTTCTTC. Full variable domain (remainder filled in from reference TRBV7-6 and TRBJ2-1): GAGVSQSPRYKVTKRGQDVALRCDPISGHVSLYWYRQALGQGPEFLTYFNYEAQQDKSGLPNDRFSAERPEGSISTLTIQRTEQRDSAMYRCASSLPLAGGPANEQFFGPGTRLTVL.

CDR3 sequence (DNA): TGTGCCAGCAGCGCCTTTCGGGGTCTAGTTTCCGAGCAGTACTTC. The encoded protein is CASSAFRGLVSEQYF. V is TRBV7-9 and J is TRBJ2-7; D possibly corresponds to TRBD2 (5 bases). Germline V CDR1 and CDR2: SEHNR, FQNEAQ (reference sequence). The CDR3 contains 15 residues. The V and J ends lost 5 bases and 6 bases respectively, with 20 bases between them.

This chain links TRBV14 with TRBJ2-7, with D unclear. CDR3 size: 15 residues. V shed 0 bases and J shed 1 base, with 10 bases lying between them. Germline loops: CDR1 SGHDN, CDR2 FVKESK. CDR3 DNA sequence: TGTGCCAGCAGCCAAGACTCCGCGGAATCCTACGAGCAGTACTTC. Residues: CASSQDSAESYEQYF.

The chain combines TRBV9 with TRBJ2-5; 9 nucleotides align to TRBD1. The V and J ends lost 3 bases and 3 bases, in that order; junction bases with no gene match: 6. Germline V CDR1 and CDR2: SGDLS, YYNGEE. The CDR3 length is 15 residues. This CDR3 reads CASSARDRVKETQYF. The CDR3 DNA is TGTGCCAGCAGCGCCCGGGACAGGGTAAAAGAGACCCAGTACTTC.

The chain joins TRBV5-1 to TRBJ2-7, with 7 bases lining up with TRBD2. The germline V gene encodes CDR1 SGHRS and CDR2 YFSETQ. The V and J ends lost 3 bases and 7 bases, in that order; junction bases with no gene match: 13. The CDR3 is 15 amino acids. CDR3 sequence (DNA): TGCGCCAGCAGCTCTTCCCGGCGGGAGCTCGGGGAGCAGTACTTC. Translating it yields CASSSSRRELGEQYF.

This rearrangement joins TRBV27 to TRBJ2-5; no clear D. Germline assignment: CDR1 MNHEY and CDR2 SMNVEV (reference sequence). The CDR3 runs to 13 residues. Trimming stripped 1 base from V and 5 bases from J, with 8 bases between. CDR3 nucleotides: TGTGCCAGCAGTTTATTTAGGCGGGAGACCCAGTACTTC. Translation: CASSLFRRETQYF.

The chain is built from TRBV5-1 and TRBJ1-1, with D maybe TRBD1 (6 bases). V lost 0 bases and J 4 bases, leaving 13 bases between the germline ends. Germline CDR1 SGHRS, CDR2 YFSETQ. The CDR3 sequence is 15 residues long. This CDR3 reads CASSLAGGQGTEAFF. The CDR3 DNA is TGCGCCAGCAGCTTGGCCGGGGGGCAGGGCACTGAAGCTTTCTTT.

This sequence joins TRBV28 and TRBJ2-1; D possibly corresponds to TRBD2 (6 bases). Between the trimmed V and J ends, which lost 2 bases and 5 bases, there was a span of 16 bases. The CDR3 consists of 16 residues. Germline V gene data show CDR1 as MDHEN and CDR2 as SYDVKM. CDR3 protein: CASSLILGEVDNEQFF. In nucleotides, the CDR3 is TGTGCCAGCAGTTTAATCCTGGGGGAGGTCGACAATGAGCAGTTCTTC.

The chain links TRBV19 to TRBJ2-1; TRBD2 aligns across 12 bases. In germline, CDR1 is LNHDA, CDR2 SQIVND (reference sequence). Trimming removed 1 base from V and 6 bases from J; junction bases left unmatched: 7. The CDR3 contains 17 residues. The CDR3 protein is CASSIGLAGVRGNEQFF. CDR3 in DNA: TGTGCCAGTAGTATAGGACTAGCGGGAGTGCGCGGCAATGAGCAGTTCTTC.